This T cell receptor (beta chain) stems from a study of response to subunit inactivated influenza vaccine. The V and J ends lost 4 bases and 4 bases respectively, with 17 bases between them. Per germline, CDR1 SGHRS and CDR2 YFSETQ. There are 16 residues in the CDR3. This clonotype was counted at least ten times. TCRdb recomputed calls from the RT-PCR reads with MiXCR, one row per CDR3 protein. Found here are about 500,000 distinct CDR3 sequences, 16% of them singletons; the top ten hold less than 4%. The TCR sequence derives from a man aged 50-75 years who received an inactivated influenza vaccine. The sample here was CD4+ T cells sorted from PBMCs, taken roughly 24 months after vaccination. V is TRBV5-1 and J is TRBJ2-2; TRBD1 or TRBD2 may be the D gene (5 bases each). In nucleotides, the CDR3 is TGCGCCAGCAGCGACCCGACAGTCGGAGGCACCGGGGAGCTGTTTTTT. Translated: CASSDPTVGGTGELFF.